The rows below give T cell receptor beta chains drawn from one sample of a study of CD8 T cells in Susac syndrome. TCRdb fed the immunoSEQ multiplex PCR reads into MiXCR, producing one record per CDR3 protein. The repertoire holds around 100,000 distinct CDR3 sequences, with 95% as singletons. The sequencing sample was made of CD8+ T cells from PBMCs. The source of these receptors is a human donor with Susac syndrome. Each CDR3 is given with its conserved first and last residue. D genes are given only for firm matches. Size is stated for part of the rows, as once, few or many counts, or as a class when the clone is expanded.

v_call	d_call	j_call	clone_size	cdr3_nt	cdr3_aa
TRBV29-1	NA	TRBJ1-1	NA	TGCAGCGTTGAAGACCAGGAGGTCGACCACAGATCTGGGTCGACCACTGAAGCTTTCTTT	CSVEDQEVDHRSGSTTEAFF
TRBV4-1	NA	TRBJ2-7	NA	TGCGCCAGCAGCCAAGATCCGGTGAGGCCGACCTACGAGCAGTACTTC	CASSQDPVRPTYEQYF
TRBV25-1	NA	TRBJ2-1	NA	TGTGCCAGCAGCCATCCCCACCGCGAGCAGTTCTTC	CASSHPHREQFF
TRBV11-2	TRBD1	TRBJ2-5	NA	TGTGCCAGCAGCAAATCCGGGACAGGGGGTGAGACCCAGTACTTC	CASSKSGTGGETQYF
TRBV20-1	TRBD2	TRBJ2-1	NA	TGCGGGGGACCCCTAGCGGGAGCTCCGCCCAACAATGAGCAGTTCTTC	CGGPLAGAPPNNEQFF
TRBV2	NA	TRBJ2-7	NA	TGTGCCAGGGGGGGGGCCGGCGAGCAGTACTTC	CARGGAGEQYF
TRBV27	TRBD2	TRBJ2-7	NA	TGTGCCAGCAGTCCGCATCTAACTAGCGGCCTCTCCTACGAGCAGTACTTC	CASSPHLTSGLSYEQYF
TRBV29-1	NA	TRBJ2-2	NA	TGCAGCGTCCCGGACGAGAACACCGGGGAGCTGTTTTTT	CSVPDENTGELFF
TRBV27	NA	TRBJ2-7	NA	TGTGCCAGCAGTTTGATACAGGCCGCCGAGCAGTACTTC	CASSLIQAAEQYF
TRBV7-9	TRBD2	TRBJ2-7	NA	TGTGCCAGCAGTCCCACCGGGACTAGCGGCCTCTACGAGCAGTACTTC	CASSPTGTSGLYEQYF
TRBV29-1	TRBD2	TRBJ2-2	NA	TGCAGCATTGGACGGGGGGAAGTCGGGGAGCTGTTTTTT	CSIGRGEVGELFF
TRBV29-1	NA	TRBJ2-1	NA	TGCAGCGTTGAAGAGGCGACCCGCAGCTCCTACAATGAGCAGTTCTTC	CSVEEATRSSYNEQFF
TRBV11-2	NA	TRBJ2-2	NA	TGTGCCAGCAGCTTAGTGCTCTCGGCTAACACCGGGGAGCTGTTTTTT	CASSLVLSANTGELFF
TRBV6-5	NA	TRBJ2-1	NA	TGTGCCAGCAGCCAGACCCCCAATTCGCATGAGCAGTTCTTC	CASSQTPNSHEQFF
TRBV2	NA	TRBJ2-3	NA	TGTGCCAGCAGTGATGGGCTAGCGACTACAGCAGATACGCAGTATTTT	CASSDGLATTADTQYF
TRBV5-1	TRBD1	TRBJ2-7	once	TGCGCCAGCAGCTACCCGGACAGGGACGAGCAGTACTTC	CASSYPDRDEQYF
TRBV20-1	TRBD1	TRBJ1-1	NA	TGCAGTGCTAGACTCCGACGGCGCCCAGGGGGCACTGAAGCTTTCTTT	CSARLRRRPGGTEAFF
TRBV6-5	NA	TRBJ2-7	NA	TGTGCCAGCAGGACGGCCGAGGGGATCTACGAGCAGTACTTC	CASRTAEGIYEQYF
TRBV7-3	NA	TRBJ2-2	NA	TGTGCCAGCAGCCACTCAGGGATCGGGGAGCTGTTTTTT	CASSHSGIGELFF
TRBV4-1	TRBD1	TRBJ1-1	NA	TGCGCCAGCAGCCAAGGTGGGGAGACAGGGATCACTGAAGCTTTCTTT	CASSQGGETGITEAFF
TRBV5-1	TRBD2	TRBJ2-1	NA	TGCGCCAGCAGCATGGGACTAGCGGGAGGGCACAATGAGCAGTTCTTC	CASSMGLAGGHNEQFF
TRBV29-1	NA	TRBJ2-3	NA	TGCAGCGTTGGTCGGCAGCACACAGATACGCAGTATTTT	CSVGRQHTDTQYF
TRBV6-4	TRBD2	TRBJ2-3	NA	TGTGCCAGCAGCCCTGACGGGGGGGCGGTGGATACGCAGTATTTT	CASSPDGGAVDTQYF
TRBV7-8	NA	TRBJ1-1	NA	TGTGCCAGCAGCCTGCAGGGTGCGGGAACTGAAGCTTTCTTT	CASSLQGAGTEAFF
TRBV5-1	NA	TRBJ2-6	NA	TGCGCCAGCAGCCCCGGGTGGGCTGGGGCCAACGTCCTGACTTTC	CASSPGWAGANVLTF
TRBV12-3/TRBV12-4	NA	TRBJ2-7	NA	TGTGCCAGCAGTCCAACCTCCCCCTTCTACGAGCAGTACTTC	CASSPTSPFYEQYF
TRBV5-1	NA	TRBJ2-2	NA	TGCGCCAGCAGCTTGGTACCAGGGAATAACGGGGAGCTGTTTTTT	CASSLVPGNNGELFF
TRBV29-1	TRBD2	TRBJ2-5	NA	TGCAGCTTTTCCCGTAGCGGGAGTGTTCCACAAGAGACCCAGTACTTC	CSFSRSGSVPQETQYF
TRBV9	NA	TRBJ1-1	NA	TGTGCCAACTTACCGCTGACACTTGAGAACACTGAAGCTTTCTTT	CANLPLTLENTEAFF
TRBV20-1	NA	TRBJ1-2	NA	TGCAGTGCGGGGAGTGGGCAGGATGGCTACACCTTC	CSAGSGQDGYTF
TRBV9	NA	TRBJ2-7	NA	TGTGCCAGCAGCGTAGGACAGGAAAGTACCTACGAGCAGTACTTC	CASSVGQESTYEQYF